This T cell receptor (beta chain) was sequenced in a study of blood T cells in healthy people across ages. This clonotype was detected ten times or more. The V gene lost 4 bases and the J gene lost 10 bases, with 20 bases spanning the gap. This CDR3 is 15 amino acids long. Looked up from germline, CDR1 is SGHAT and CDR2 is FQNNGV. Sample-barcoded 5' priming and a J-beta primer mix drove a second PCR of about 6 to 11 cycles. TCRdb itself ran the 5' RACE reads through MiXCR, one entry per CDR3 protein. The data hold over 950,000 distinct CDR3 sequences, with 51% observed a single time. The TCR originated in a woman aged 55-69 years in good health. V and J are TRBV11-2 and TRBJ2-1; D is possibly TRBD2 (5 bases). The specimen was blood. The CDR3: CASSSPRRGSSEQFF. CDR3 bases: TGTGCCAGCAGCTCCCCGAGGAGAGGGTCATCCGAGCAGTTCTTC.